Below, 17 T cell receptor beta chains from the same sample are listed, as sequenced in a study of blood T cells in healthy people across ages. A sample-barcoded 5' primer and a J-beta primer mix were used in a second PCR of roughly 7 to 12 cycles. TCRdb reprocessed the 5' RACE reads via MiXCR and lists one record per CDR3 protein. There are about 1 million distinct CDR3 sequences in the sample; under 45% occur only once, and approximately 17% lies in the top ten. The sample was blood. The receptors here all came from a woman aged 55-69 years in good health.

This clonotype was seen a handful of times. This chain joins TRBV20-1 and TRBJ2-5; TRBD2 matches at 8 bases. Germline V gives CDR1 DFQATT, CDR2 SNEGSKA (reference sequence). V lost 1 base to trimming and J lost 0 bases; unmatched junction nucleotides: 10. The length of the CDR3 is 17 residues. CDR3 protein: CSARGLGVAGYQETQYF. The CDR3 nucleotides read TGCAGTGCTAGAGGGCTTGGAGTAGCGGGGTACCAAGAGACCCAGTACTTC.

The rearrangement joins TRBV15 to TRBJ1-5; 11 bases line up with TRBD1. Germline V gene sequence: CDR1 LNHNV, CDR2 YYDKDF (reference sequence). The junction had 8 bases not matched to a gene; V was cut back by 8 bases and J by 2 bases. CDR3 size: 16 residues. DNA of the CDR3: TGTGCCACCGAGCCCCGGGACAGGGGGGGCAATCAGCCCCAGCATTTT. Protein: CATEPRDRGGNQPQHF.

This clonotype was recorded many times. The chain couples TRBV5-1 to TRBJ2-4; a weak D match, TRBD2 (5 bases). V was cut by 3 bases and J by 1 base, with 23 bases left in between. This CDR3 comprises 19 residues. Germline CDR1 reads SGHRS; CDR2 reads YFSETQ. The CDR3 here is CASSSQPLTRTVAKNIQYF. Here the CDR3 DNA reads TGCGCCAGCAGCTCCCAACCCCTTACTAGAACGGTGGCCAAAAACATTCAGTACTTC.

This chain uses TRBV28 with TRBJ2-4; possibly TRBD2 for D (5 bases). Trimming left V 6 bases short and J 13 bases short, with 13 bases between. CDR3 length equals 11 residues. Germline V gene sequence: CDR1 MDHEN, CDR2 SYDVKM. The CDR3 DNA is TGTGCCAGCAGCGGGAACCACGGGCAGTACTTC. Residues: CASSGNHGQYF.

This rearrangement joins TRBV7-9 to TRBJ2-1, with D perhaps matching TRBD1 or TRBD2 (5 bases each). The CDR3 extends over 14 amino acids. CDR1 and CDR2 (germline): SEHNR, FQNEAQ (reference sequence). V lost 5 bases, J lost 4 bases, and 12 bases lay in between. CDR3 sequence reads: CASSGGYRYNEQFF. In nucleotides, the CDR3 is TGTGCCAGCAGCGGGGGTTATCGATACAATGAGCAGTTCTTC.

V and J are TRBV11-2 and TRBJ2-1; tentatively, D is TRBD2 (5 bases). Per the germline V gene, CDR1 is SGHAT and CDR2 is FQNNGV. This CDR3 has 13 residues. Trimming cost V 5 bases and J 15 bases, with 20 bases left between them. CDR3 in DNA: TGTGCCAGCAGCCCCCCCGGAGGACTGGCGTCGTTCTTC. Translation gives CASSPPGGLASFF. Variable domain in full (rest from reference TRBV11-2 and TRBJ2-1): EAGVAQSPRYKIIEKRQSVAFWCNPISGHATLYWYQQILGQGPKLLIQFQNNGVVDDSQLPKDRFSAERLKGVDSTLKIQPAKLEDSAVYLCASSPPGGLASFFGPGTRLTVL.

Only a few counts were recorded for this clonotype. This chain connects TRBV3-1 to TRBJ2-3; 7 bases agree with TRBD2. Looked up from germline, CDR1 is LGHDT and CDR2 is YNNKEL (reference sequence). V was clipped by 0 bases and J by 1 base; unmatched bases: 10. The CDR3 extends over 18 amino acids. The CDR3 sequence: CASSQDLETSDRTDTQYF. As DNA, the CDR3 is TGTGCCAGCAGCCAAGATTTAGAAACTAGCGACCGCACAGATACGCAGTATTTT.

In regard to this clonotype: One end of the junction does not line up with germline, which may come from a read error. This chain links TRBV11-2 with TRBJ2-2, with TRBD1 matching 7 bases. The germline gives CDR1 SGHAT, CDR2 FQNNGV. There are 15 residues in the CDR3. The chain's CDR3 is CAGSFGTENTGELFF. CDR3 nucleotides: TGTGCCGGCAGCTTTGGGACAGAGAACACCGGGGAGCTGTTTTTT.

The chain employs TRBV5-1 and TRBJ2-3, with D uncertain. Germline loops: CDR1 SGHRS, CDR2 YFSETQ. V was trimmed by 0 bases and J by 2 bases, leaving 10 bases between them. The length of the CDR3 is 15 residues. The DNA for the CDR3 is TGCGCCAGCAGCTTGGCTTTAGACTCCACAGATACGCAGTATTTT. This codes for CASSLALDSTDTQYF.

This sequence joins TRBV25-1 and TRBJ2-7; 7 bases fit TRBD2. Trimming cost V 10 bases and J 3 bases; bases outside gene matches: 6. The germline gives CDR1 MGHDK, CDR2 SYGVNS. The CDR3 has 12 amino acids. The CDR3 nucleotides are TGTGCCACCACTAGCGAGGACTACGAGCAGTACTTC. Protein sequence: CATTSEDYEQYF.

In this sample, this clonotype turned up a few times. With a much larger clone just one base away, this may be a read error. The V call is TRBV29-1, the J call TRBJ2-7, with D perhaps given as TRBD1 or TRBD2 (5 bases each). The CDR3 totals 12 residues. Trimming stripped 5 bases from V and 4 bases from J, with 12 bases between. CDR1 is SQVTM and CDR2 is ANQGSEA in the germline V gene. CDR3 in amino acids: CSVWDGFYEQYF. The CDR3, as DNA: TGCAGCGTTTGGGACGGCTTTTACGAGCAGTACTTC.

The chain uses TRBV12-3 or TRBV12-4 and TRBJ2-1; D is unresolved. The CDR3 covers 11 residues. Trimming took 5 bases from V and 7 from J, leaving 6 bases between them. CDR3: CASSTSNEQFF. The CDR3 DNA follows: TGTGCCAGCAGTACATCTAATGAGCAGTTCTTC.

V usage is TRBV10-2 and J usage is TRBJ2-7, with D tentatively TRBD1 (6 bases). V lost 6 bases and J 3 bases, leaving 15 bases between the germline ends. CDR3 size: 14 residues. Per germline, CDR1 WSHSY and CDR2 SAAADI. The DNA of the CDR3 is TGCGCCAGCAGAGGACAGTCAGAGTACTACGAGCAGTACTTC. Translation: CASRGQSEYYEQYF.

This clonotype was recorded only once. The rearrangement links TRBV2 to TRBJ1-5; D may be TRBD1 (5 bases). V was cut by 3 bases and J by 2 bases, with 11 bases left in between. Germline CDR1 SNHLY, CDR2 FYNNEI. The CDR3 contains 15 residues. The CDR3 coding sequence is TGTGCCAGCAGTGACGGGGCAATAGGCAATCAGCCCCAGCATTTT. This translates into CASSDGAIGNQPQHF.

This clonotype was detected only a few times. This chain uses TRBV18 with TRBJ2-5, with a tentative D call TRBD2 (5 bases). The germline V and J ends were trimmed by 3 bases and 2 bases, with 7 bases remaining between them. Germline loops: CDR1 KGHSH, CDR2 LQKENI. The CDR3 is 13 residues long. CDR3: CASSPGMQETQYF. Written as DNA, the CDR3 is TGTGCCAGCTCACCCGGGATGCAAGAGACCCAGTACTTC.

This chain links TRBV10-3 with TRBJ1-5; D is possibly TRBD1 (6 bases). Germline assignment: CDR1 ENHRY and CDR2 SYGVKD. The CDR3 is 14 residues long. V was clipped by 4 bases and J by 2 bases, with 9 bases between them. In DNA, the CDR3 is TGTGCCATCAGTGGGGGGGGCGGCAATCAGCCCCAGCATTTT. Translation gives CAISGGGGNQPQHF.

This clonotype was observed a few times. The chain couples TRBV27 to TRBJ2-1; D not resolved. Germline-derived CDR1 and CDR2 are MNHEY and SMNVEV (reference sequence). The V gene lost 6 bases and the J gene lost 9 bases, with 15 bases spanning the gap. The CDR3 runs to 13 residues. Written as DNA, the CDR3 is TGTGCCAGCAGGGAAGGGTTTTTCGGTGAGCAGTTCTTC. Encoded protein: CASREGFFGEQFF.